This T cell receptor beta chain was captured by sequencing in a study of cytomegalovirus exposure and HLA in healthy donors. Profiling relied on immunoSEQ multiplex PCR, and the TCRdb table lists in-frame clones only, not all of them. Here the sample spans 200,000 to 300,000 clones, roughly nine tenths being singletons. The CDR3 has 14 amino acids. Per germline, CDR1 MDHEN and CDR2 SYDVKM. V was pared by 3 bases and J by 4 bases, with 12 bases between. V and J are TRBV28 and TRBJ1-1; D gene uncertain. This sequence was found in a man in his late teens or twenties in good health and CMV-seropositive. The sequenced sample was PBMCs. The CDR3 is CASSLRPRPTEAFF. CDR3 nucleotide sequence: TGTGCCAGCAGTTTGAGGCCGAGACCCACTGAAGCTTTCTTT.